These 31 T cell receptor beta chains share one sample of origin, sequenced in a study of shared T cell receptors in the human thymus. Generated by immunoSEQ multiplex PCR, the TCRdb table keeps only in-frame clones and is missing some. The data contain 600,000 to 900,000 clones, 80% to 90% of them seen just once; the ten biggest clones take up around 0.01%. Separately, the same data were catalogued under a study of human thymus T cells.

The sample taken for sequencing was thymocytes. The receptors derive from a girl under three years old with a congenital heart defect.

The chain combines TRBV7-9 with TRBJ2-1, with TRBD1 matching over 8 bases. Unmatched junction bases numbered 11, after V lost 3 bases and J lost 4 bases. Germline CDR1 and CDR2: SEHNR and FQNEAQ (reference sequence). The CDR3 consists of 17 residues. This CDR3 reads CASSLTPGGVGYNEQFF. The CDR3 nucleotides are TGTGCCAGCAGCTTGACTCCAGGGGGCGTAGGGTACAATGAGCAGTTCTTC.

V is TRBV5-5 and J is TRBJ2-7, with no clear D. Deletions cut 4 bases from V and 3 bases from J, with 5 bases between. Germline-derived CDR1 and CDR2 are SGHKS and YYEKEE (reference sequence). This CDR3 is 11 amino acids long. The CDR3 loop is CASSLNYEQYF. The CDR3 DNA reads as TGTGCCAGCAGCCTTAACTACGAGCAGTACTTC.

The chain is built from TRBV5-6 and TRBJ1-2; 7 nucleotides align to TRBD1. CDR1 SGHDT and CDR2 YYEEEE come from the germline V gene. This CDR3 has 19 residues. The V segment lost 2 bases and the J segment 2 bases; nucleotides outside the gene matches: 18. The CDR3 loop reads CASSFPPEHPKQGNYGYTF. In DNA, the CDR3 is TGTGCCAGCAGCTTTCCCCCAGAACACCCAAAACAGGGGAACTATGGCTACACCTTC.

The CDR3 DNA sequence: TGTGCCAGCAGTCTCAGGGGACCGGGAAACACCATATATTTT. Its protein product is CASSLRGPGNTIYF. The gene calls are TRBV5-6 and TRBJ1-3; possibly TRBD1 for D (6 bases). Trimming took off 5 bases at V and 4 bases at J, with 13 bases between the two ends. The V gene's germline CDR1 is SGHDT and CDR2 YYEEEE. This CDR3 comprises 14 residues.

The chain carries TRBV18 and TRBJ1-6; no definite D call. Trimming shortened V by 2 bases and J by 10 bases, and 12 bases separated the two germline ends. This CDR3 contains 14 residues. CDR1 KGHSH and CDR2 LQKENI come from the germline V gene. The CDR3 here is CASSPSTPLSPLHF. In DNA form, the CDR3 reads TGTGCCAGCTCACCATCTACCCCGCTCTCACCCCTCCACTTT.

In DNA form, the CDR3 reads TGTGCCAGCAACTCGTGGCCAGCGGGAAACACCATATATTTT. It is translated as CASNSWPAGNTIYF. The chain uses TRBV5-5 and TRBJ1-3, with D unresolved. Germline loops: CDR1 SGHKS, CDR2 YYEKEE (reference sequence). V was pared by 6 bases and J by 4 bases, with 14 bases between. The CDR3 runs to 14 residues.

The chain's CDR3 is CASSLASGGNTEAFF. In nucleotides, the CDR3 is TGTGCCAGCAGCTTGGCCTCAGGGGGCAACACTGAAGCTTTCTTT. V gene TRBV5-6 combines with J gene TRBJ1-1, with 8 bases aligning to TRBD1. The CDR3 totals 15 residues. V lost 0 bases and J lost 2; bases outside the gene matches: 3. Germline loops: CDR1 SGHDT, CDR2 YYEEEE.

This rearrangement joins TRBV19 to TRBJ1-4; no clear D. The CDR3 runs to 15 residues. The V gene's germline CDR1 is LNHDA and CDR2 SQIVND (reference sequence). The germline V and J ends were trimmed by 2 bases and 8 bases, with 15 bases remaining between them. CDR3: CASSIRSEFPEKLFF. The DNA of the CDR3 is TGTGCCAGTAGTATAAGGAGCGAGTTCCCCGAAAAACTGTTTTTT.

The chain recombines TRBV5-4 with TRBJ2-5, with TRBD2 matching 9 bases. CDR1 and CDR2 from the germline V gene are SGHNT and YYREEE (reference sequence). This CDR3 is 16 amino acids long. Trimming at V came to 1 base and at J to 4 bases, leaving 8 bases not matched to a gene. The CDR3: CASSLHSGGVGETQYF. The CDR3 DNA is TGTGCCAGCAGCTTGCATAGCGGGGGTGTGGGAGAGACCCAGTACTTC.

The CDR3 DNA follows: TGTGCCAGCTCAAACGCCAACCGGGACTACGAGCAGTACTTC. Translating it yields CASSNANRDYEQYF. The chain carries TRBV18 and TRBJ2-7, with D perhaps TRBD2 (5 bases). The germline gives CDR1 KGHSH, CDR2 LQKENI. The CDR3 contains 14 residues. The germline V and J ends were trimmed by 5 bases and 3 bases, with 14 bases remaining between them.

V usage is TRBV28 and J usage is TRBJ1-1, with a possible D match to TRBD1 (6 bases). CDR3 length equals 12 residues. The germline CDR1 and CDR2 sequences are MDHEN and SYDVKM. The CDR3 region has the DNA TGTGCACACAGGGAAAATAGCACTGAAGCTTTCTTT. Translated, it gives CAHRENSTEAFF.

V and J are TRBV10-2 and TRBJ1-1; TRBD1 matches 7 bases. V lost 7 bases and J lost 3; bases outside the gene matches: 8. Germline CDR1 is WSHSY and CDR2 is SAAADI. This CDR3 is 14 amino acids long. DNA of the CDR3: TGCGCCAGCACCCATTACAGGGGCGACACTGAAGCTTTCTTT. This sequence encodes CASTHYRGDTEAFF.

For the CDR3, the DNA is TGTGCCAGCAGTTTAGTGGCCCCGACAGGGACCACCGGGGAGCTGTTTTTT. Its protein product is CASSLVAPTGTTGELFF. The chain links TRBV28 to TRBJ2-2; TRBD1 agrees at 7 bases. The CDR3 extends over 17 amino acids. V dropped 2 bases and J dropped 4; count of bases not matched to a gene: 10. Germline CDR1 reads MDHEN; CDR2 reads SYDVKM.

The chain links TRBV28 to TRBJ2-1; the match to TRBD2 covers 8 bases. Germline CDR1 and CDR2: MDHEN and SYDVKM. V lost 4 bases, J lost 2 bases, and 7 bases stayed unmatched. The length of the CDR3 is 16 residues. The CDR3 region is CASSSLGGVAYNEQFF. The CDR3 nucleotides read TGTGCCAGCAGTTCCCTCGGGGGGGTAGCCTACAATGAGCAGTTCTTC.

This sequence joins TRBV7-2 and TRBJ1-5; D call uncertain. Germline loops: CDR1 SGHTA, CDR2 FQGNSA. CDR3 length: 15 residues. Between the trimmed V and J ends, which lost 1 base and 5 bases, there was a span of 12 bases. The CDR3 is CASSLDGASYQPQHF. CDR3 bases: TGTGCCAGCAGCTTAGATGGAGCCAGCTATCAGCCCCAGCATTTT.

The V call is TRBV28, the J call TRBJ2-7, with D perhaps TRBD1 (6 bases). The CDR3 spans 14 residues. Germline values: CDR1 MDHEN, CDR2 SYDVKM. Trimming took off 9 bases at V and 1 base at J, with 16 bases between the two ends. CDR3 sequence: CASRLGAQSYEQYF. The CDR3 DNA sequence: TGTGCCAGTCGTTTGGGGGCCCAATCCTACGAGCAGTACTTC.

DNA of the CDR3: TGTGCCAGCAGTCACACCGGGACAGAGTACGAGCAGTACTTC. Translated: CASSHTGTEYEQYF. J is TRBJ2-7 and V is TRBV6-1; TRBD1 aligns across 7 bases. Germline CDR1 MNHNS, CDR2 SASEGT. V dropped 5 bases and J dropped 4; count of bases not matched to a gene: 8. This CDR3 region has 14 residues.

This clone was counted once. This chain connects TRBV7-9 to TRBJ1-4; weak D call: TRBD1 (5 bases). From germline, CDR1 is SEHNR and CDR2 FQNEAQ (reference sequence). V shed 1 base and J shed 0 bases, with 12 bases lying between them. The length of the CDR3 is 17 residues. CDR3 DNA sequence: TGTGCCAGCAGCTTAGGGCGGGACCCATCAACTAATGAAAAACTGTTTTTT. Translating gives CASSLGRDPSTNEKLFF.

The chain is built from TRBV29-1 and TRBJ2-1, with TRBD1 matching over 7 bases. This CDR3 spans 14 amino acids. The trim removed 5 bases at V and 3 bases at J, leaving 7 bases unmatched. Germline V gives CDR1 SQVTM, CDR2 ANQGSEA. The chain's CDR3 is CSVFRTGRYNEQFF. The CDR3 coding sequence is TGCAGCGTTTTCCGGACAGGCCGCTACAATGAGCAGTTCTTC.

This clone is a singleton in its sample. The V call is TRBV11-2, the J call TRBJ2-5, with D uncertain. Trimming pared 0 bases from V and 3 bases from J, leaving 8 bases between. CDR1 and CDR2 from the germline V gene are SGHAT and FQNNGV. The CDR3 length is 14 residues. The CDR3 region is CASSLEVGEETQYF. The CDR3 DNA reads as TGTGCCAGCAGCTTAGAGGTCGGAGAAGAGACCCAGTACTTC.

The chain recombines TRBV28 with TRBJ2-7; 8 bases map to TRBD2. The V gene end was trimmed by 2 bases and the J gene end by 0 bases; junction bases not matched to a gene: 12. The CDR3 length is 18 residues. In germline, CDR1 is MDHEN, CDR2 SYDVKM. In DNA, the CDR3 is TGTGCCAGCAGTTTAGGGCGGGGGGCGGCTATCCTCTCCTACGAGCAGTACTTC. Protein sequence: CASSLGRGAAILSYEQYF.

This clone was picked up one time. The chain carries TRBV2 and TRBJ1-1; D ambiguous. The CDR3 has 11 amino acids. Germline V gene lookup returns CDR1 SNHLY and CDR2 FYNNEI. Between the trimmed V and J ends, which lost 3 bases and 7 bases, there was a span of 6 bases. CDR3: CASSDPYEAFF. The CDR3 region has the DNA TGTGCCAGCAGTGACCCCTATGAAGCTTTCTTT.

The V gene is TRBV5-1, the J gene TRBJ2-3; a possible D gene is TRBD2 (7 bases). V gave up 4 bases and J gave up 3 bases, with 15 bases separating them. The CDR3 consists of 15 residues. The germline CDR1 and CDR2 sequences are SGHRS and YFSETQ. Written as DNA, the CDR3 is TGCGCCAGCAGCGTATACAGGGAGGGGACAGATACGCAGTATTTT. This codes for CASSVYREGTDTQYF.

The chain couples TRBV25-1 to TRBJ2-7; TRBD1 agrees at 7 bases. V lost 4 bases and J lost 3; bases outside the gene matches: 12. There are 16 residues in the CDR3. CDR1 is MGHDK and CDR2 is SYGVNS in the germline V gene. CDR3 region: CASSVATDRAYYEQYF. As DNA, the CDR3 is TGTGCCAGCAGTGTAGCCACCGACAGGGCCTACTACGAGCAGTACTTC.

CDR3 region: CASSIGTVYGYTF. The CDR3 coding sequence is TGCGCCAGCAGCATCGGGACAGTCTATGGCTACACCTTC. The chain combines TRBV5-1 with TRBJ1-2; TRBD1 aligns across 7 bases. V shed 4 bases, J shed 4 bases, and the junction held 4 bases outside the gene matches. Germline V lookup: CDR1 SGHRS, CDR2 YFSETQ. This CDR3 comprises 13 residues.

This clone was recorded once. The chain uses TRBV2 and TRBJ1-4; D might be TRBD1 (6 bases). Germline V lookup: CDR1 SNHLY, CDR2 FYNNEI. CDR3 length: 15 residues. With 6 bases removed from V and 6 bases from J, the gap between germline ends came to 17 bases. The CDR3 loop is CASRPLWGPHEKLFF. The CDR3 DNA is TGTGCCAGCAGACCTCTATGGGGGCCGCATGAAAAACTGTTTTTT.

For the CDR3, the DNA is TGTGCCAGCAGCCCGAGTACAGGGAACACTGAAGCTTTCTTT. It is translated as CASSPSTGNTEAFF. V and J are TRBV7-3 and TRBJ1-1, with D perhaps TRBD1 (5 bases). The CDR3 spans 14 residues. The germline V and J ends were trimmed by 5 bases and 1 base, with 11 bases remaining between them. Per germline, CDR1 SGHTA and CDR2 FQGTGA.

This CDR3 is CASSVEGQNNSPLHF. The CDR3, as DNA: TGTGCCAGCAGCGTGGAGGGACAGAATAATTCACCCCTCCACTTT. The chain combines TRBV5-6 with TRBJ1-6; 7 bases line up with TRBD1. Germline CDR1 SGHDT, CDR2 YYEEEE. Trimming took 4 bases from V and 5 from J; bases not matched to a gene: 6. The CDR3 covers 15 residues.

The chain links TRBV15 to TRBJ2-1, with D perhaps matching TRBD1 (5 bases). The V end was cut by 5 bases, the J end by 5 bases, with 10 bases between. Germline V CDR1 and CDR2: LNHNV, YYDKDF (reference sequence). This CDR3 region has 13 residues. The CDR3 reads CATSGGRDNEQFF. The CDR3 coding sequence is TGTGCCACCAGCGGTGGCAGGGACAATGAGCAGTTCTTC.

The V call is TRBV5-1, the J call TRBJ1-5; D may be TRBD1 (6 bases). From germline, CDR1 is SGHRS and CDR2 YFSETQ. V was trimmed by 4 bases and J by 0 bases, leaving 14 bases between them. This CDR3 region has 16 residues. In DNA form, the CDR3 reads TGCGCCAGCAGCCTGGGGGCGGGAGATAGCAATCAGCCCCAGCATTTT. This sequence encodes CASSLGAGDSNQPQHF.

V is TRBV29-1 and J is TRBJ1-1, with a weak D call TRBD1 (5 bases). Germline V lookup: CDR1 SQVTM, CDR2 ANQGSEA. CDR3 length equals 13 residues. The germline V and J ends were trimmed by 6 bases and 0 bases, with 11 bases remaining between them. CDR3 bases: TGCAGCGTCGTGGGGGGGGTGAACACTGAAGCTTTCTTT. It encodes CSVVGGVNTEAFF.